The entry below gives a single TCR beta chain sequence along with its context. Antigen specificity is unknown. This entry comes from a study of CXCR3-negative and CXCR3-positive naive CD8 T cells. Findings and limits, study-wide: More hydrophobic TRB CDR3s were found in CXCR3-positive naive cells than in CXCR3-negative naive cells. TRBV-TRBJ usage matched between naive CXCR3-negative and CXCR3-positive cells but not between memory cells. TCR interaction strength was inferred from TRB CDR3 physicochemistry, as CD5 matched across naive subsets.

In preparing the TRB cDNA libraries, 5' RACE with UMI labels was used. TCRdb derives one entry per CDR3 protein from the 5' RACE reads, leaving out DNA. Its table lists 65,000 to 75,000 distinct CDR3 sequences. CD45RO-CCR7+CD27+CD95- expression identified naive CD8+ T cells. The CDR3 has 15 amino acids. Germline CDR1 is MDHEN and CDR2 is SYDVKM. This TCR was sampled from a human donor in good health. Some clones in this sample may be carry-over from other donors' samples. The source material was naive CXCR3+ CD8+ T cells from blood. Subset here: CD45RO-CCR7+CD27+CD95- naive CD8+ T cells expressing CXCR3 (TNR3+). The chain has TRBV28 and TRBJ1-4. CDR3 in amino acids: CASSLFQATNEKLFF. The complete variable domain, with remaining parts taken from reference TRBV28 and TRBJ1-4, reads DVKVTQSSRYLVKRTGEKVFLECVQDMDHENMFWYRQDPGLGLRLIYFSYDVKMKEKGDIPEGYSVSREKKERFSLILESASTNQTSMYLCASSLFQATNEKLFFGSGTQLSVL.